What follows are 32 T cell receptor beta chains derived from one specimen sequenced in a study of blood T cell repertoires in COVID-19. This table comes from immunoSEQ multiplex PCR, and its TCRdb copy is limited to in-frame clones, with some not included. Here the sample spans about 240,000 clones, roughly 88% being singletons. Sequenced: peripheral blood. The receptor set was obtained from a man aged 80 or over with acute or convalescent COVID-19.

This sequence joins TRBV2 and TRBJ1-6; TRBD1 matches at 7 bases. Germline loops: CDR1 SNHLY, CDR2 FYNNEI. V shed 7 bases and J 5 bases; nucleotides not matched to a gene: 2. The CDR3 contains 13 residues. Written as DNA, the CDR3 is TGTGCCAGCAAGGGACAGAATAATTCACCCCTCCACTTT. Residues: CASKGQNNSPLHF.

The chain links TRBV5-1 to TRBJ1-2; possible D gene TRBD1, 6 bases. Germline V gene lookup returns CDR1 SGHRS and CDR2 YFSETQ. CDR3 length: 14 amino acids. The V gene lost 4 bases and the J gene lost 4 bases, with 14 bases spanning the gap. The CDR3, as DNA: TGCGCCAGCAGCCAGGGGAGTAGTAGCTATGGCTACACCTTC. It specifies CASSQGSSSYGYTF.

This chain uses TRBV10-3 with TRBJ1-4, with D perhaps TRBD1 (5 bases). The CDR3 length is 18 residues. Germline loops: CDR1 ENHRY, CDR2 SYGVKD. With 6 bases removed from V and 4 bases from J, the gap between germline ends came to 24 bases. Written as DNA, the CDR3 is TGTGCCATCAGCGCTTTCGGAGGGGACGGGACGGTTAATGAAAAACTGTTTTTT. As protein: CAISAFGGDGTVNEKLFF.

The chain carries TRBV3-1 (or the pseudogene TRBV3-2) and TRBJ1-2; D ambiguous. The CDR3 contains 17 residues. The V gene lost 1 base and the J gene lost 2 bases, with 17 bases spanning the gap. Germline V gives CDR1 LGHDT, CDR2 YNNKEL (reference sequence). CDR3 sequence (DNA): TGTGCCAGCAGCCAAGCAGGCCGAATTCCGCAAAACTATGGCTACACCTTC. Translation gives CASSQAGRIPQNYGYTF.

This sequence joins TRBV15 and TRBJ2-7, with TRBD1 as a possible D gene (7 bases). Per germline, CDR1 LNHNV and CDR2 YYDKDF (reference sequence). Trimming removed 5 bases at V and 4 bases at J, with 12 bases between. CDR3 length equals 13 residues. For the CDR3, the DNA is TGTGCCACCAGCGGAGCAGGGGGGTACGAGCAGTACTTC. It codes for CATSGAGGYEQYF.

The gene calls are TRBV5-1 and TRBJ2-7; a weak D match, TRBD1 (6 bases). The CDR3 has 14 residues. Germline loops: CDR1 SGHRS, CDR2 YFSETQ. V was trimmed by 4 bases and J by 4 bases, leaving 15 bases between them. CDR3 sequence reads: CASSPIGTPYEQYF. The CDR3 DNA sequence: TGCGCCAGCAGCCCCATCGGGACACCGTACGAGCAGTACTTC.

The chain links TRBV5-1 to TRBJ2-1; 14 nucleotides align to TRBD2. V lost 0 bases and J lost 7; bases outside the gene matches: 3. The CDR3 contains 16 residues. In germline, CDR1 is SGHRS, CDR2 YFSETQ. Here the CDR3 reads CASSLAGTSGGNEQFF. Here the CDR3 DNA reads TGCGCCAGCAGCTTGGCCGGGACTAGCGGGGGAAATGAGCAGTTCTTC.

This clone turned up a few times. This sequence joins TRBV5-1 and TRBJ1-2; D remains ambiguous. Germline CDR1 reads SGHRS; CDR2 reads YFSETQ. This CDR3 comprises 13 residues. Trimming stripped 4 bases from V and 8 bases from J, with 15 bases between. This chain's CDR3 is CASSVAGSGGYTF. In DNA, the CDR3 is TGCGCCAGCAGCGTGGCAGGCTCGGGGGGCTACACCTTC.

The CDR3 DNA sequence: TGTGCCAGCAGTTACGACAGGACAGGGGGTCAGCCCCAGCATTTT. It yields the protein CASSYDRTGGQPQHF. V is TRBV6-5 and J is TRBJ1-5, with 10 bases fitting TRBD1. Germline CDR1 MNHEY, CDR2 SVGAGI. J was trimmed by 6 bases and V by 2 bases; bases with no gene match: 4. The CDR3 sequence is 15 residues long.

This chain uses TRBV9 with TRBJ1-2; D may be TRBD1 (5 bases). Germline V gives CDR1 SGDLS, CDR2 YYNGEE. The CDR3 runs 14 residues. Trimming removed 4 bases from V and 2 bases from J, with 12 bases in between. The CDR3: CASSISGENYGYTF. The CDR3 DNA sequence: TGTGCCAGCAGCATATCGGGGGAGAACTATGGCTACACCTTC.

The table lists this clone with a count of one. The chain joins TRBV12-3 or TRBV12-4 to TRBJ1-2, with D possibly being TRBD1 (6 bases). The germline V and J ends were trimmed by 10 bases and 0 bases, with 12 bases remaining between them. The CDR3 consists of 13 residues. The CDR3 bases are TGTGCCATCGTGGACAGAGCTAACTATGGCTACACCTTC. Protein sequence: CAIVDRANYGYTF.

The rearrangement links TRBV4-1 to TRBJ1-4; 8 nucleotides align to TRBD1. CDR3 length: 15 amino acids. The trim removed 3 bases at V and 5 bases at J, leaving 5 bases unmatched. Germline V gene data show CDR1 as MGHRA and CDR2 as YSYEKL. CDR3: CASSQLQGGNEKLFF. In DNA, the CDR3 is TGCGCCAGCAGCCAGTTACAGGGGGGGAATGAAAAACTGTTTTTT.

The chain has TRBV24-1 and TRBJ2-1; perhaps TRBD1 as D (6 bases). Germline lookup yields CDR1 KGHDR and CDR2 SFDVKD. This CDR3 is 14 amino acids long. Trimming pared 0 bases from V and 7 bases from J, leaving 9 bases between. The CDR3 DNA reads as TGTGCCACCAGTGATTTGACAGGGAAAAATGAGCAGTTCTTC. Amino acids: CATSDLTGKNEQFF.

The chain joins TRBV3-1 (or the pseudogene TRBV3-2) to TRBJ2-1, with 12 bases aligning to TRBD2. The germline V gene has CDR1 LGHDT and CDR2 YNNKEL (reference sequence). This CDR3 has 16 residues. The ends lost 4 bases at V and 4 bases at J; junction bases unmatched: 5. CDR3 in amino acids: CASSPPGLAGYNEQFF. The CDR3 nucleotides are TGTGCCAGCAGCCCACCGGGACTAGCGGGTTACAATGAGCAGTTCTTC.

This sequence joins TRBV2 and TRBJ1-4, with 7 bases identical to TRBD1. Germline CDR1 is SNHLY and CDR2 is FYNNEI. After removal of 4 bases from V and 0 bases from J, the junction contained 2 bases not matched to a gene. This CDR3 has 15 amino acids. This chain's CDR3 is CASSAGQSTNEKLFF. The CDR3 DNA sequence: TGTGCCAGCAGTGCGGGACAGTCAACTAATGAAAAACTGTTTTTT.

The chain recombines TRBV6-5 with TRBJ2-5; D possibly corresponds to TRBD1 (6 bases). Trimming shortened V by 4 bases and J by 7 bases, and 16 bases separated the two germline ends. This CDR3 region has 14 residues. Germline-derived CDR1 and CDR2 are MNHEY and SVGAGI. The CDR3 reads CASSSGQSGRTQYF. The CDR3 DNA reads as TGTGCCAGCAGTTCGGGACAAAGCGGAAGGACCCAGTACTTC.

This clone was observed a single time. This chain joins TRBV2 and TRBJ1-5; a possible D gene is TRBD1 (5 bases). The CDR3 spans 12 residues. Looked up from germline, CDR1 is SNHLY and CDR2 is FYNNEI. V was pared by 8 bases and J by 4 bases, with 9 bases between. The CDR3, as DNA: TGTGCCAGCGGGGGGGTAAATCAGCCCCAGCATTTT. Protein sequence: CASGGVNQPQHF.

This rearrangement joins TRBV3-1 (or the pseudogene TRBV3-2) to TRBJ2-7; 11 bases align to TRBD1. Per the germline V gene, CDR1 is LGHDT and CDR2 is YNNKEL (reference sequence). This CDR3 comprises 17 residues. Trimming cost V 4 bases and J 1 base; bases outside gene matches: 9. CDR3 bases: TGTGCCAGCAGCCCACTACCGGGACAGGGGGGATCCTACGAGCAGTACTTC. The encoded protein is CASSPLPGQGGSYEQYF.

The chain combines TRBV20-1 with TRBJ2-1; 9 positions agree with TRBD2. This CDR3 spans 11 amino acids. The V gene's germline CDR1 is DFQATT and CDR2 SNEGSKA (reference sequence). The CDR3 bases are TGCAGCTTAGCGGGAGATAATGAGCAGTTCTTC. Protein product: CSLAGDNEQFF.

The chain links TRBV7-9 to TRBJ2-5, with TRBD2 matching over 7 bases. The CDR3 consists of 16 residues. Germline CDR1 reads SEHNR; CDR2 reads FQNEAQ (reference sequence). V lost 3 bases to trimming and J lost 5 bases; unmatched junction nucleotides: 12. CDR3 DNA sequence: TGTGCCAGCAGCTTGGGGAGTGCGGGAGCGGGGGAGACCCAGTACTTC. Protein: CASSLGSAGAGETQYF.

This rearrangement joins TRBV5-4 to TRBJ1-6, with TRBD1 identical over 7 bases. The V gene's germline CDR1 is SGHNT and CDR2 YYREEE (reference sequence). There are 18 residues in the CDR3. V shed 4 bases and J 0 bases; nucleotides not matched to a gene: 10. In DNA, the CDR3 is TGTGCCAGCAGCGGGGGGACAGCCACTAGCTCCTATAATTCACCCCTCCACTTT. Translated, it gives CASSGGTATSSYNSPLHF. Using reference TRBV5-4 and TRBJ1-6 for the parts outside the CDR3, the full variable domain is ETGVTQSPTHLIKTRGQQVTLRCSSQSGHNTVSWYQQALGQGPQFIFQYYREEENGRGNFPPRFSGLQFPNYSSELNVNALELDDSALYLCASSGGTATSSYNSPLHFGNGTRLTVT.

The CDR3: CATSRGQGDYTF. The CDR3, as DNA: TGTGCCACCAGCAGAGGGCAGGGGGACTACACCTTC. The rearrangement joins TRBV15 to TRBJ1-2; the match to TRBD1 covers 7 bases. V dropped 1 base and J dropped 10; count of bases not matched to a gene: 3. This CDR3 has 12 residues. Germline V gene sequence: CDR1 LNHNV, CDR2 YYDKDF (reference sequence). Supplemented by reference TRBV15 and TRBJ1-2, the full variable domain reads DAMVIQNPRYQVTQFGKPVTLSCSQTLNHNVMYWYQQKSSQAPKLLFHYYDKDFNNEADTPDNFQSRRPNTSFCFLDIRSPGLGDTAMYLCATSRGQGDYTFGSGTRLTVV.

In DNA form, the CDR3 reads TGTGCCAGCAGCCGTGGACTGGGATCGGGGGAGACCCAGTACTTC. Encoded protein: CASSRGLGSGETQYF. The rearrangement uses TRBV11-3 and TRBJ2-5; D may be TRBD2 (5 bases). Trimming removed 5 bases from V and 5 bases from J, with 18 bases in between. Germline V CDR1 and CDR2: SGHNT, YENEEA. The CDR3 covers 15 residues. The variable domain in full, with the rest retrieved from reference TRBV11-3 and TRBJ2-5, is EAGVVQSPRYKIIEKKQPVAFWCNPISGHNTLYWYLQNLGQGPELLIRYENEEAVDDSQLPKDRFSAERLKGVDSTLKIQPAELGDSAVYLCASSRGLGSGETQYFGPGTRLLVL.

This rearrangement joins TRBV19 to TRBJ1-1; perhaps TRBD1 as D (5 bases). Germline lookup yields CDR1 LNHDA and CDR2 SQIVND (reference sequence). V shed 6 bases and J shed 1 base, with 12 bases lying between them. This CDR3 is built from 14 residues. The DNA for the CDR3 is TGTGCCAGTAGGGCGCCAGGGCGGAACACTGAAGCTTTCTTT. Translated: CASRAPGRNTEAFF.

The chain carries TRBV5-1 and TRBJ2-2; 8 positions agree with TRBD2. The ends lost 1 base at V and 4 bases at J; junction bases unmatched: 6. Germline-derived CDR1 and CDR2 are SGHRS and YFSETQ. The CDR3 is made up of 16 amino acids. The DNA for the CDR3 is TGCGCCAGCAGCTTGACAGCGGGAGCGGTCACCGGGGAGCTGTTTTTT. This sequence encodes CASSLTAGAVTGELFF.

This chain uses TRBV5-6 with TRBJ1-1, with D possibly TRBD1 on 5 matching bases. Trimming shortened V by 4 bases and J by 4 bases, and 14 bases separated the two germline ends. The germline gives CDR1 SGHDT, CDR2 YYEEEE. This CDR3 comprises 14 residues. This chain's CDR3 is CASSRRGGATEAFF. The CDR3 DNA reads as TGTGCCAGCAGCCGAAGGGGAGGGGCCACTGAAGCTTTCTTT.

This sequence joins TRBV3-1 (or the pseudogene TRBV3-2) and TRBJ1-6; TRBD1 matches 9 bases. The CDR3 consists of 15 residues. In germline, CDR1 is LGHDT, CDR2 YNNKEL (reference sequence). After removal of 3 bases from V and 9 bases from J, the junction contained 6 bases not matched to a gene. The CDR3 DNA sequence: TGTGCCAGCAGCCAGAGGACAGGGGAGAGTTCACCCCTCCACTTT. Protein product: CASSQRTGESSPLHF.

The rearrangement joins TRBV6-5 to TRBJ2-2; 8 bases are shared with TRBD1. The CDR3 runs 16 residues. Unmatched junction bases numbered 6, after V lost 1 base and J lost 5 bases. Germline CDR1 and CDR2: MNHEY and SVGAGI. The CDR3 DNA follows: TGTGCCAGCAGTTACTTAAGGACAGGGTGGACCGGGGAGCTGTTTTTT. Amino acids: CASSYLRTGWTGELFF.

The rearrangement joins TRBV7-2 to TRBJ1-5; perhaps TRBD1 as D (6 bases). This CDR3 comprises 15 residues. The V and J ends lost 5 bases and 2 bases respectively, with 13 bases between them. CDR1 is SGHTA and CDR2 is FQGNSA in the germline V gene. CDR3 nucleotide sequence: TGTGCCAGCAGCCAGGGAGGGGGGGGCAATCAGCCCCAGCATTTT. Protein: CASSQGGGGNQPQHF.

The chain couples TRBV5-4 to TRBJ1-1; 9 bases are shared with TRBD1. The CDR3 runs 15 residues. Germline V gene sequence: CDR1 SGHNT, CDR2 YYREEE (reference sequence). V shed 4 bases and J 4 bases; nucleotides not matched to a gene: 8. In nucleotides, the CDR3 is TGTGCCAGCAGCCGTCCGGGACAGGGTCCCACTGAAGCTTTCTTT. Encoded protein: CASSRPGQGPTEAFF.

The chain is built from TRBV28 and TRBJ2-3; 11 bases are shared with TRBD1. Germline lookup yields CDR1 MDHEN and CDR2 SYDVKM. This CDR3 has 15 residues. The ends lost 3 bases at V and 4 bases at J; junction bases unmatched: 3. The CDR3 DNA reads as TGTGCCAGCAGTTTGTGGACAGGGGGCGCAGATACGCAGTATTTT. Encoded protein: CASSLWTGGADTQYF. Based on the CDR3 plus reference TRBV28 and TRBJ2-3, the full variable domain is DVKVTQSSRYLVKRTGEKVFLECVQDMDHENMFWYRQDPGLGLRLIYFSYDVKMKEKGDIPEGYSVSREKKERFSLILESASTNQTSMYLCASSLWTGGADTQYFGPGTRLTVL.

The J gene is TRBJ1-1, the V gene TRBV6-5; D is possibly TRBD1 (6 bases). Germline V CDR1 and CDR2: MNHEY, SVGAGI. Trimming pared 7 bases from V and 1 base from J, leaving 16 bases between. This CDR3 is 15 amino acids long. The DNA for the CDR3 is TGTGCCAGCACCCCAGGACAGCCATCGAACACTGAAGCTTTCTTT. Residues: CASTPGQPSNTEAFF.